The T cell receptor (beta chain) described here comes from a study of CD8 T cells in ankylosing spondylitis. This clonotype came up many times. The antigen is unknown. V lost 4 bases and J lost 0, with 10 bases in between. The CDR3 contains 14 residues. The germline CDR1 and CDR2 sequences are SGHRS and YFSETQ. General study results and limits: Earlier work had already found some motif variants in reactive arthritis synovial fluid and blood. Clones linked to disease were reported to show significant enrichment in matched ankylosing spondylitis synovial fluid. There was a TCR beta motif, made of roughly eight highly homologous variants, that appeared characteristic of ankylosing spondylitis blood.

Quantitative 5'-RACE was performed with molecular barcodes, and it yielded the TCR beta libraries. TCRdb fed the 5' RACE reads into MiXCR, producing one record per CDR3 protein. The table lists tens of thousands of distinct CDR3 sequences, about 10% of them singletons, with about 1.4% in the top ten. This rearrangement joins TRBV5-1 to TRBJ1-1, with D possibly matching TRBD1 (5 bases). The specimen sequenced was blood, either unsorted or a sorted T cell fraction (not recorded which). This TCR derives from a male donor with ankylosing spondylitis or in good health (not recorded which). This chain's CDR3 is CASSAGLMNTEAFF. CDR3 nucleotide sequence: TGCGCCAGCAGCGCGGGACTCATGAACACTGAAGCTTTCTTT.